Below, 5 T cell receptor beta chains from the same sample are listed, as sequenced in a study of blood T cells in healthy people across ages. Together with a sample-barcoded 5' primer, a J-beta primer mix was included in a second PCR lasting 7 to 11 cycles. TCRdb independently ran MiXCR on the 5' RACE reads; one entry per CDR3 protein. The repertoire has hundreds of thousands of distinct CDR3 sequences, around 62% of them found once; the top ten carry around 30%. The sequenced sample was blood. Every receptor here comes from a man aged 30 to 45 in good health.

The chain is built from TRBV3-1 and TRBJ2-1; 9 bases line up with TRBD2. There are 13 residues in the CDR3. Losses at the gene ends were 5 bases for V and 8 bases for J; bases not matched to a gene: 4. CDR1 is LGHDT, CDR2 YNNKEL, per germline (reference sequence). For the CDR3, the DNA is TGTGCCAGCAGCGGCGGGGGGGTGTATGAGCAGTTCTTC. Protein product: CASSGGGVYEQFF.

This chain connects TRBV12-3 or TRBV12-4 to TRBJ2-3; D is tentatively TRBD1 or TRBD2 (5 bases each). The CDR3 runs to 18 residues. V was shortened by 3 bases and J by 5 bases, with 24 bases between the two germline ends. The CDR3: CASSFWVLGTSLEDTQYF. The CDR3 DNA sequence: TGTGCCAGCAGTTTTTGGGTTTTGGGGACCTCCCTAGAAGATACGCAGTATTTT.

The sample holds one count of this clonotype. V and J are TRBV7-2 and TRBJ2-5, with D unresolved. Germline CDR1 and CDR2: SGHTA and FQGNSA. The CDR3 consists of 15 residues. Deletions cut 3 bases from V and 1 base from J, with 12 bases between. The CDR3 DNA follows: TGTGCCAGCAGCTTGCTGAAAGGACCCCAAGAGACCCAGTACTTC. Protein sequence: CASSLLKGPQETQYF.

The chain joins TRBV7-2 to TRBJ2-7, with unresolved D. Deletions cut 1 base from V and 9 bases from J, with 13 bases between. This CDR3 contains 13 residues. CDR1 and CDR2 from the germline V gene are SGHTA and FQGNSA. Here the CDR3 DNA reads TGTGCCAGCAGCTTAGAGGGCCCTCTAGGGCAGTACTTC. Protein: CASSLEGPLGQYF.

This clonotype was counted ten times or more. The chain is built from TRBV3-1 and TRBJ2-7; no firm D call. This CDR3 has 11 amino acids. From germline, CDR1 is LGHDT and CDR2 YNNKEL (reference sequence). Between the trimmed V and J ends, which lost 4 bases and 0 bases, there was a span of 1 base. The CDR3 loop is CASSRSYEQYF. For the CDR3, the DNA is TGTGCCAGCAGCCGCTCCTACGAGCAGTACTTC.